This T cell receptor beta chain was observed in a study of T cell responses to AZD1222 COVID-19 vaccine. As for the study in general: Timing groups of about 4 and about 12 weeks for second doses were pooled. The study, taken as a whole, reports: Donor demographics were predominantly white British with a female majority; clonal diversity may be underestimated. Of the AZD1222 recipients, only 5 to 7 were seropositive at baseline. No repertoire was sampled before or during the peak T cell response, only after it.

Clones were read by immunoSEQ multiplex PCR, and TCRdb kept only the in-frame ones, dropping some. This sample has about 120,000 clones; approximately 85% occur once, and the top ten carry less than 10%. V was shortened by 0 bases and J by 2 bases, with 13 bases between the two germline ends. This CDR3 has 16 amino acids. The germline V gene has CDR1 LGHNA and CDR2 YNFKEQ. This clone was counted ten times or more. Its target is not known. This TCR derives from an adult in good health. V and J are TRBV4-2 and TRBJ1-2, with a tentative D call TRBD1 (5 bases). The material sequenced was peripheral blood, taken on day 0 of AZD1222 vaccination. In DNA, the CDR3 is TGTGCCAGCAGCCAAGATTATGGGGACGGGAACTATGGCTACACCTTC. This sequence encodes CASSQDYGDGNYGYTF.